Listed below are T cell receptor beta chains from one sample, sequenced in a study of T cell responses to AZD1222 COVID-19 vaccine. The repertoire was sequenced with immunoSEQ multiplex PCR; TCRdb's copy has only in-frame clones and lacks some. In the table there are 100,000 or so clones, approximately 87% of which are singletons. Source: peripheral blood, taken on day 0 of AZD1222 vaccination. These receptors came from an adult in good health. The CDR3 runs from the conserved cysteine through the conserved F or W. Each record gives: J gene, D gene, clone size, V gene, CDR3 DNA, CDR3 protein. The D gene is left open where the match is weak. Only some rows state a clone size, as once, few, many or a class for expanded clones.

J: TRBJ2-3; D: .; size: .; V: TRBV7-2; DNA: TGTGCCAGCACCACCCCCCCCCTAGCGTCCCCAGGGCTAGATACGCAGTATTTT; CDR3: CASTTPPLASPGLDTQYF
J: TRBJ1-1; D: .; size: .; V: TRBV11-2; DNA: TGTGCCAGCAGCTTACAGGGATACACTGAAGCTTTCTTT; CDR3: CASSLQGYTEAFF
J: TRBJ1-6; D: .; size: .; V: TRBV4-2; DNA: TGTGCCAGCACGCCGGACGGGGGCCCCAGAATTCGATATAATTCACCCCTCCACTTT; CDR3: CASTPDGGPRIRYNSPLHF
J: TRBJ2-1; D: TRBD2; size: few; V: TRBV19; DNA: TGTGCCAGTAGAAGACTAGCGGGGGAGAACAATGAGCAGTTCTTC; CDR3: CASRRLAGENNEQFF
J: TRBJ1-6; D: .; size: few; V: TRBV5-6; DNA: TGTGCCAGCAGCTTCGGCCCAAGCAAAGATTCACCCCTCCACTTT; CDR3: CASSFGPSKDSPLHF
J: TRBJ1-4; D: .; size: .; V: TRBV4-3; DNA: TGCGCCAGCAGCCAAGATCCCCCACAGGGTTCTAATGAAAAACTGTTTTTT; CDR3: CASSQDPPQGSNEKLFF
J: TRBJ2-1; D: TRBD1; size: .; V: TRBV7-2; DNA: TGTGCCAGCAGCTTAACCGGGACAGAGAGCTACAATGAGCAGTTCTTC; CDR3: CASSLTGTESYNEQFF
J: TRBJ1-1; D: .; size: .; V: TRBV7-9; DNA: TGTGCCAGCAGCTTAGATGCAATCCTCTTTGGGAGTGAAGCTTTCTTT; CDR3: CASSLDAILFGSEAFF
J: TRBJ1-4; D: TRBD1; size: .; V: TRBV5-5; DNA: TGTGCCAGCAGCTTGTCCGGACAGGAAAATGAAAAACTGTTTTTT; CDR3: CASSLSGQENEKLFF
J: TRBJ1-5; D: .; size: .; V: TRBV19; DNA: TGTGCCAGTGCCTCACGGCGGGGGAGTGATCAGCCCCAGCATTTT; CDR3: CASASRRGSDQPQHF
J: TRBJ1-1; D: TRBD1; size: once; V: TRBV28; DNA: TGTGCCAGCAGAGCTTGGACAGGAGTAGCCACTGAAGCTTTCTTT; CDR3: CASRAWTGVATEAFF
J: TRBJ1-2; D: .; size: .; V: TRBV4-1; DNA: TGCGCCAGCAGCCAAGAAAGGGGGGGGATATTTGGCTACACCTTC; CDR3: CASSQERGGIFGYTF
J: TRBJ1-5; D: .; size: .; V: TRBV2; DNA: TGTGCCAGCAGCGGGGGAATTAGCAATCAGCCCCAGCATTTT; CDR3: CASSGGISNQPQHF
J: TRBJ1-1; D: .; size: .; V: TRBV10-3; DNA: TGTGCCATCAGTGAGTCGGGGGGACCTATGAACACTGAAGCTTTCTTT; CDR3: CAISESGGPMNTEAFF
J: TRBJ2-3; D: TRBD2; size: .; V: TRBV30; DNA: TGTGCCTGGAGTGTAAATCGGGGCGTCGGGGGGACGCAGTATTTT; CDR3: CAWSVNRGVGGTQYF
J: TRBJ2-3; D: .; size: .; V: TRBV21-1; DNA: TGTGCCAGCAGCAAGCGTAACAGGGAGACAGATACGCAGTATTTT; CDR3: CASSKRNRETDTQYF
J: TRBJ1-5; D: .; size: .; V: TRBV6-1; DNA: TGTGCCAGCAGTGAGAACAGGGCCGGCAATCAGCCCCAGCATTTT; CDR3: CASSENRAGNQPQHF
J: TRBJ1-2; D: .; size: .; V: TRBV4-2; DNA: TGTGCCAGCAGCCAAGACCCCTCTAACTATGGCTACACCTTC; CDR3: CASSQDPSNYGYTF
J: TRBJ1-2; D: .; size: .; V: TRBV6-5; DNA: TGTGCCAGCAGGATGGACATAAACTATGGCTACACCTTC; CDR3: CASRMDINYGYTF
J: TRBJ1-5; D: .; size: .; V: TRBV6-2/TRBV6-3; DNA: TGTGCCAGCAGTTACACGTCGCCCTGGTGGTTGAAGGGATCAGCCCAGCATTTT; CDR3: CASSYTSPWWLKGSAQHF
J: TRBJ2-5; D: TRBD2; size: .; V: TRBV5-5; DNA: TGTGCCAGCAGCTGGGAGGGTGAAGAGACCCAGTACTTC; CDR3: CASSWEGEETQYF
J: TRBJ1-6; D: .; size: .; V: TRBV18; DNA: TGTGCCAGCTCACCAACCAGGGCCAATAATTCACCCCTCCACTTT; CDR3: CASSPTRANNSPLHF
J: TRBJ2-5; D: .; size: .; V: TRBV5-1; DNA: TGCGCCAGCAGCGATCCGGACAGCATAACAGAGACCCAGTACTTC; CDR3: CASSDPDSITETQYF
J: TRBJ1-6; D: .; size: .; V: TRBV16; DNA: TGTGCCAGCAGCCAATCCGCGGGTGTCTCGTTTAATTCACCCCTCCACTTT; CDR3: CASSQSAGVSFNSPLHF
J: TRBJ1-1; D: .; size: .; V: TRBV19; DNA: TGTGCCAGTAGCAGGGACGTCTTGAACACTGAAGCTTTCTTT; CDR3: CASSRDVLNTEAFF
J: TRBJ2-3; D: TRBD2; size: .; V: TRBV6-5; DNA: TGTGCCAGCAGGCCGACTAGCGGGGGTGGTAGGCAGTATTTT; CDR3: CASRPTSGGGRQYF
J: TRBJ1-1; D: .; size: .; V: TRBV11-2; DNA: TGTGCCAGCAGCCCTTCGTGGAACACTGAAGCTTTCTTT; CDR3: CASSPSWNTEAFF
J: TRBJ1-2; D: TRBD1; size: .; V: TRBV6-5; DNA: TGTGCCAGCAGCGGACAGGGAGATAGGAACTATGGCTACACCTTC; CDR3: CASSGQGDRNYGYTF